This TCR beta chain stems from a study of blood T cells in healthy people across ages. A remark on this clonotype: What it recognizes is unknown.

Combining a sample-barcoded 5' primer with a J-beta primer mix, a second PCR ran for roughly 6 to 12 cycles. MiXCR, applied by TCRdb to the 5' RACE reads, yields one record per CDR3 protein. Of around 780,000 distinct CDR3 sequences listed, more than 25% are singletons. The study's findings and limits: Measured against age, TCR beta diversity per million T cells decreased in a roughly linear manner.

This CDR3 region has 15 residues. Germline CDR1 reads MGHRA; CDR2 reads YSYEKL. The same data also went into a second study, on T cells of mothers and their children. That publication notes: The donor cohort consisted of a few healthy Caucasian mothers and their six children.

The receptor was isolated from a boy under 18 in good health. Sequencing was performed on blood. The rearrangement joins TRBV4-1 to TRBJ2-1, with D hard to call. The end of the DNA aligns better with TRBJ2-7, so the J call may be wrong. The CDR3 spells CASSQGSLYSYEQYF. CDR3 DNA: TGCGCCAGCAGCCAAGGATCTCTCTACTCCTACGAGCAGTACTTC.